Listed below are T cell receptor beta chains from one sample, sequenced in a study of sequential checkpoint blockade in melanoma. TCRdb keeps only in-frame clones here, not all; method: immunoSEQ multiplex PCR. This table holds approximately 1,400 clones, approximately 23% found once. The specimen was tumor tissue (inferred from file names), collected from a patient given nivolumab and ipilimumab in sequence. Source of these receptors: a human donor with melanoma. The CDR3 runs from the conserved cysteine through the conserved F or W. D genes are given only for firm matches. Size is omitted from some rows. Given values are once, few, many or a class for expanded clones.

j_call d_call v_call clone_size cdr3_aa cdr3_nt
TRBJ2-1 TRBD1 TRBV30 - CAWSGGTGVYEQFF TGTGCCTGGAGTGGGGGGACAGGGGTTTATGAGCAGTTCTTC
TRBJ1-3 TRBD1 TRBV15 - CATSRDPPGTAGNTIYF TGTGCCACCAGCAGAGATCCCCCCGGGACAGCTGGAAACACCATATATTTT
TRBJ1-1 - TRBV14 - CASSQDRTSEAFF TGTGCCAGCAGCCAAGATCGGACGTCTGAAGCTTTCTTT
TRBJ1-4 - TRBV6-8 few CASSPGFFATNEKLFF TGTGCCAGCAGCCCCGGGTTTTTCGCAACTAATGAAAAACTGTTTTTT
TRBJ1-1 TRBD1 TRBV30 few CAWSPGQGLEAFF TGTGCCTGGAGTCCGGGACAGGGCCTTGAAGCTTTCTTT
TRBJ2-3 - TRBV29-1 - CSVGGGEPDTQYF TGCAGCGTTGGAGGGGGGGAACCAGATACGCAGTATTTT
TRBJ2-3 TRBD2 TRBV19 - CASSSLGRGGTDTQYF TGTGCCAGTAGTAGCCTGGGGCGGGGGGGCACAGATACGCAGTATTTT
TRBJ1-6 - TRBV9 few CASSEVDSIGNSPLHF TGTGCCAGCAGCGAGGTAGATTCTATCGGGAATTCACCCCTCCACTTT
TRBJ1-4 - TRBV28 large CASSYLRRVVNEKLFF TGTGCCAGCAGTTACCTCCGGAGAGTGGTAAATGAAAAACTGTTTTTT
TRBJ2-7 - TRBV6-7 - CASSLDYEQYF TGTGCCAGCAGCCTTGACTACGAGCAGTACTTC
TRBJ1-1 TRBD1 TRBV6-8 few CASRGSTGGNTEAFF TGTGCCAGCAGGGGTTCCACAGGGGGAAACACTGAAGCTTTCTTT
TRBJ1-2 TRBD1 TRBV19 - CASSARDSYGYTF TGTGCCAGTAGCGCCCGGGACAGCTATGGCTACACCTTC
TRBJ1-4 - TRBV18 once CASSSGGSQRNEKLFF TGTGCCAGCTCCTCCGGGGGCTCCCAACGTAATGAAAAACTGTTTTTT
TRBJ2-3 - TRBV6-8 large CASSYSAFPDTQYF TGTGCCAGCAGTTACTCGGCTTTCCCTGATACGCAGTATTTT
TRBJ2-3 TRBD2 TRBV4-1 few CASSQDSRAGGSTDTQYF TGCGCCAGCAGCCAAGACTCTAGGGCGGGAGGTTCGACAGATACGCAGTATTTT
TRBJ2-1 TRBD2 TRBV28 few CASSSPRLAGGLYNEQFF TGTGCCAGCAGTTCTCCTCGACTAGCGGGGGGCCTCTACAATGAGCAGTTCTTC
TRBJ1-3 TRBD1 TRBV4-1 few CASSQDFIVRGTLMSGNTIYF TGCGCCAGCAGCCAAGACTTCATTGTCAGGGGGACCTTAATGTCTGGAAACACCATATATTTT
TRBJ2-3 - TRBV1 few CASSRKAGSSDTQYF TGCGCCAGCAGCCGCAAAGCGGGGAGCTCAGATACGCAGTATTTT
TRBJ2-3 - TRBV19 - CASSIKGTRADTQYF TGTGCCAGTAGTATCAAAGGGACTCGGGCAGATACGCAGTATTTT
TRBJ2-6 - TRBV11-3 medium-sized CASSTAGSGANVLTF TGTGCCAGCAGCACCGCGGGCTCTGGGGCCAACGTCCTGACTTTC
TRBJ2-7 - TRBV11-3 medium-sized CASSSLNADPYEQYF TGTGCCAGCAGCTCCCTTAATGCGGATCCCTACGAGCAGTACTTC
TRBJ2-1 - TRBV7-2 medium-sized CASMGPQGNEQFF TGTGCCAGCATGGGCCCCCAGGGCAATGAGCAGTTCTTC
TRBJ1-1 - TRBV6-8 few CATTSDQPYMNTEAFF TGTGCCACCACCAGTGACCAGCCCTACATGAACACTGAAGCTTTCTTT
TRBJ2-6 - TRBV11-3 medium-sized CASSLGGSGANVLTF TGTGCCAGCAGCCTCGGGGGCTCTGGGGCCAACGTCCTGACTTTC